This T cell receptor beta chain was recorded in a study of early T cells in non-severe SARS-CoV-2 infection (dated by TCRdb to the early 2020s). Regarding the research as a whole: Because TCR sequencing was done on bulk RNA from unsorted whole blood, the alpha and beta chains could not be paired. Findings and caveats that apply to the study as a whole: VDJdb matching was skewed toward anti-spike CD8 responses and likely underestimated virus-specific expansions by missing private and CD4 specificities.

In the case of this clonotype: The target of this receptor is not known. Base qualities were left out, and no much larger clone turns up one base away.

The method behind the library was 5' RACE. Sequencing used a NextSeq 500. Unique molecular identifiers were attached to individual cDNA molecules in the TCR library protocol so that sequencing error and PCR bias could be corrected. Both TCR alpha and beta chains were sequenced, and tight co-correlation was observed between alpha and beta sequence abundances in each sample. As for the original processing: Decombinator V4 was used to annotate the V gene, J gene and CDR3 of the TCR sequences. Expanded TCRs were defined as changing significantly between any two time points under a Poisson model with p below 0.0001. TCR abundances were normalised to the total number of TCRs sequenced in each sample and reported as counts per million. TRAV1-2 paired with TRAJ12, TRAJ20 or TRAJ33 defined MAIT TCRs, while TRAV10 paired with TRAJ18 defined iNKT TCRs. VDJdb, accessed 1 November 2021, was searched for CMV, EBV and SARS-CoV-2 annotated TCRs, excluding TCRs annotated for multiple antigens. TCRdb reanalyzed the raw reads on its own, using fastp at Q25 for trimming and MiXCR for clone calling, and kept in-frame beta chains. Records with the same CDR3 protein are collapsed into one entry carrying the most frequent genes and DNA. These V and J calls derive from TCRdb rather than the authors' analysis. The sample data list roughly 52,000 distinct CDR3 sequences, and around 6.5% of these were observed just once. Roughly 2.8% of the sample is in the top ten clones.

The CDR3, cysteine through phenylalanine, is 15 amino acids long. The only DNA kept is the CDR3, 45 bases in frame from the first base. The V and J ends are trimmed by 1 base and 3 bases, leaving 10 bases between them. According to the germline V gene, CDR1 reads SGHVS and CDR2 reads FQNEAQ. A case-control design nested within a healthcare worker cohort in London, UK, was used, with weekly nasopharyngeal swab PCR tests and blood sampling performed. Healthcare workers were enrolled in the week of the UK lockdown, from 23 to 31 March 2020, and were followed every week for up to about 16 weeks. The sample in question was whole blood, obtained at baseline. This receptor was obtained from an adult who was a healthcare worker with PCR-confirmed SARS-CoV-2 infection or an uninfected control (not recorded which). The chain is assembled from TRBV7-8 and TRBJ2-1; a weak D assignment points to TRBD2 (6 bases agree). The CDR3 amino acid sequence is: CASSLVTGGYNEQFF. The DNA sequence follows: TGTGCCAGCAGCTTAGTCACCGGGGGCTACAATGAGCAGTTCTTC. Outside the CDR3, residues come from the reference TRBV7-8 and TRBJ2-1 proteins, so the full variable domain is: GAGVSQSPRYKVAKRGQDVALRCDPISGHVSLFWYQQALGQGPEFLTYFQNEAQLDKSGLPSDRFFAERPEGSVSTLKIQRTQQEDSAVYLCASSLVTGGYNEQFFGPGTRLTVL.